A single sample is the source of the 25 T cell receptor beta chains below, sequenced in a study of blood T cell repertoires in COVID-19. The table came from immunoSEQ multiplex PCR; TCRdb's copy has only in-frame clones and leaves some out. This repertoire shows about 230,000 clones, around 84% found once; its top ten account for 0.98%. The sequencing input was peripheral blood. The receptors originated from a man aged 40-49 years with acute or convalescent COVID-19.

This clone was seen more than once but under ten times. The J gene is TRBJ1-5, the V gene TRBV5-5; tentative D call: TRBD1 (5 bases). This CDR3 comprises 14 residues. The V end lost 0 bases, the J end lost 9 bases, and 13 bases lay between the germline ends. Germline CDR1 and CDR2: SGHKS and YYEKEE (reference sequence). The CDR3 is CASSLALQVPPQHF. The CDR3 nucleotides read TGTGCCAGCAGCTTGGCATTACAGGTCCCGCCCCAGCATTTT.

This clone showed up just once. The chain has TRBV27 and TRBJ2-1; 10 positions agree with TRBD1. There are 16 residues in the CDR3. Germline trimming cut 2 bases from V and 9 bases from J; bases unmatched to any gene: 10. In germline, CDR1 is MNHEY, CDR2 SMNVEV (reference sequence). CDR3 sequence reads: CASSLLTGQGRSEQFF. CDR3 DNA sequence: TGTGCCAGCAGTTTACTCACGGGACAGGGGAGGAGTGAGCAGTTCTTC.

The chain employs TRBV2 and TRBJ1-2; maybe TRBD1 (5 bases). From germline, CDR1 is SNHLY and CDR2 FYNNEI. Trimming took off 8 bases at V and 8 bases at J, with 15 bases between the two ends. The CDR3 is 12 residues long. CDR3 sequence reads: CASFPGLRGYTF. In DNA, the CDR3 is TGTGCCAGCTTTCCGGGACTTAGAGGCTACACCTTC.

V is TRBV4-1 and J is TRBJ2-3, with 8 positions matching TRBD2. This CDR3 contains 18 residues. V gave up 1 base and J gave up 5 bases; unmatched junction bases: 14. The germline gives CDR1 MGHRA, CDR2 YSYEKL. The CDR3 coding sequence is TGCGCCAGCAGCCAAGTCTGGCCGTCGGGGGGGCCTTTAGATACGCAGTATTTT. This gives the protein CASSQVWPSGGPLDTQYF.

The V and J genes are TRBV5-6 and TRBJ1-3; maybe TRBD1 (5 bases). V gave up 1 base and J gave up 4 bases, with 12 bases separating them. The CDR3 is 15 amino acids. The germline V gene has CDR1 SGHDT and CDR2 YYEEEE. CDR3 sequence reads: CASSLRQGGGNTIYF. In nucleotides, the CDR3 is TGTGCCAGCAGCTTGCGTCAGGGAGGCGGAAACACCATATATTTT.

The gene calls are TRBV5-4 and TRBJ2-3; 11 bases align to TRBD2. Germline V gene lookup returns CDR1 SGHNT and CDR2 YYREEE (reference sequence). V dropped 4 bases and J dropped 2; count of bases not matched to a gene: 6. The CDR3 runs 16 residues. This CDR3 is CASSPSSGGTTDTQYF. In DNA form, the CDR3 reads TGTGCCAGCAGCCCGTCTAGCGGGGGGACCACAGATACGCAGTATTTT.

The chain combines TRBV2 with TRBJ1-3, with unresolved D. This CDR3 comprises 14 residues. CDR1 is SNHLY and CDR2 is FYNNEI in the germline V gene. V dropped 5 bases and J dropped 0 bases, with 8 bases sitting between them. The CDR3 loop reads CASSIKSSGNTIYF. The CDR3 DNA is TGTGCCAGCAGTATAAAGAGCTCTGGAAACACCATATATTTT.

The gene calls are TRBV5-1 and TRBJ1-4; the match to TRBD1 covers 9 bases. Germline lookup yields CDR1 SGHRS and CDR2 YFSETQ. The length of the CDR3 is 14 residues. The junction had 5 bases not matched to a gene; V was cut back by 4 bases and J by 7 bases. The CDR3 loop reads CASSPGTGPEKLFF. The CDR3 DNA is TGCGCCAGCAGCCCCGGGACAGGGCCTGAAAAACTGTTTTTT.

The rearrangement uses TRBV11-3 and TRBJ1-2; D gene uncertain. V was clipped by 6 bases and J by 3 bases, with 17 bases between them. The CDR3 runs 15 residues. Germline values: CDR1 SGHNT, CDR2 YENEEA. In DNA, the CDR3 is TGTGCCAGCAGTCTAGATGGTTTCTCAGACTATGGCTACACCTTC. It yields the protein CASSLDGFSDYGYTF.

This chain uses TRBV27 with TRBJ2-7; 9 positions agree with TRBD1. The CDR3 totals 15 residues. Germline lookup yields CDR1 MNHEY and CDR2 SMNVEV (reference sequence). V gave up 5 bases and J gave up 4 bases; unmatched junction bases: 9. Here the CDR3 reads CASSTNRDREYEQYF. CDR3 DNA sequence: TGTGCCAGCAGTACTAACCGGGACAGGGAATACGAGCAGTACTTC.

The rearrangement uses TRBV7-2 and TRBJ2-4; possibly TRBD1 for D (5 bases). The CDR3 loop spans 15 amino acids. Germline CDR1 SGHTA, CDR2 FQGNSA. Between the trimmed V and J ends, which lost 2 bases and 5 bases, there was a span of 13 bases. The CDR3 region has the DNA TGTGCCAGCAGCTTATCAGGCAGGGCGGAAAACATTCAGTACTTC. It codes for CASSLSGRAENIQYF. Complete variable domain (other parts from reference TRBV7-2 and TRBJ2-4): GAGVSQSPSNKVTEKGKDVELRCDPISGHTALYWYRQSLGQGLEFLIYFQGNSAPDKSGLPSDRFSAERTGGSVSTLTIQRTQQEDSAVYLCASSLSGRAENIQYFGAGTRLSVL.

This clone was counted a few times. The chain couples TRBV28 to TRBJ2-1; no clear D gene. The V end lost 8 bases, the J end lost 0 bases, and 5 bases lay between the germline ends. The germline V gene encodes CDR1 MDHEN and CDR2 SYDVKM. The length of the CDR3 is 12 residues. The CDR3 DNA follows: TGTGCCAGCGCGAGCTCCTACAATGAGCAGTTCTTC. It codes for CASASSYNEQFF. The full variable domain, its missing parts supplied by reference TRBV28 and TRBJ2-1, is DVKVTQSSRYLVKRTGEKVFLECVQDMDHENMFWYRQDPGLGLRLIYFSYDVKMKEKGDIPEGYSVSREKKERFSLILESASTNQTSMYLCASASSYNEQFFGPGTRLTVL.

This chain links TRBV18 with TRBJ1-1; D unresolved. This CDR3 region has 15 residues. Germline CDR1 is KGHSH and CDR2 is LQKENI. V was shortened by 2 bases and J by 5 bases, with 15 bases between the two germline ends. The CDR3 nucleotides read TGTGCCAGCTCACCAGGACCGGGAAGGAGGACTGAAGCTTTCTTT. Amino acid sequence: CASSPGPGRRTEAFF.

This clone showed up just a few times. The chain employs TRBV18 and TRBJ1-1; no clear D. From germline, CDR1 is KGHSH and CDR2 LQKENI. V was cut by 7 bases and J by 7 bases, with 4 bases left in between. CDR3 length: 9 residues. DNA of the CDR3: TGTGCCAGCTACTATGAAGCTTTCTTT. This translates into CASYYEAFF.

The CDR3 DNA reads as TGTGCCAGCAGCTCCATTGCCGGGGTCAAACCTATGAACACTGAAGCTTTCTTT. It encodes CASSSIAGVKPMNTEAFF. The gene calls are TRBV5-6 and TRBJ1-1; no firm D call. This CDR3 spans 18 amino acids. V was clipped by 3 bases and J by 0 bases, with 21 bases between them. The germline CDR1 and CDR2 sequences are SGHDT and YYEEEE.

The V and J genes are TRBV10-3 and TRBJ2-3; 11 bases line up with TRBD2. Germline CDR1 ENHRY, CDR2 SYGVKD. V gave up 3 bases and J gave up 4 bases; unmatched junction bases: 3. CDR3 length equals 15 residues. This CDR3 is CAISDSSGGSDTQYF. The CDR3 bases are TGTGCCATCAGTGATTCTAGCGGGGGGTCAGATACGCAGTATTTT.

The V call is TRBV5-6, the J call TRBJ2-7, with 7 positions matching TRBD1. The CDR3 is 13 residues long. Per germline, CDR1 SGHDT and CDR2 YYEEEE. J lost 5 bases, V lost 4 bases, and 6 bases had no gene match. Written as DNA, the CDR3 is TGTGCCAGCAGCCCGACAGGGTCCAACGAGCAGTACTTC. Translated, it gives CASSPTGSNEQYF. The whole variable domain, filled in from reference TRBV5-6 and TRBJ2-7, reads DAGVTQSPTHLIKTRGQQVTLRCSPKSGHDTVSWYQQALGQGPQFIFQYYEEEERQRGNFPDRFSGHQFPNYSSELNVNALLLGDSALYLCASSPTGSNEQYFGPGTRLTVT.

This sequence joins TRBV3-1 (or the pseudogene TRBV3-2) and TRBJ1-2; D is perhaps TRBD1 (6 bases). This CDR3 spans 15 amino acids. The germline gives CDR1 LGHDT, CDR2 YNNKEL (reference sequence). V dropped 3 bases and J dropped 4 bases, with 15 bases sitting between them. The CDR3 loop is CASSHKDGQFYGYTF. The DNA for the CDR3 is TGTGCCAGCAGCCATAAGGATGGACAGTTCTATGGCTACACCTTC.

V gene TRBV7-6 combines with J gene TRBJ1-1; a weak D match, TRBD1 (5 bases). This CDR3 has 17 residues. V lost 1 base to trimming and J lost 0 bases, with 15 bases between them. CDR1 SGHVS and CDR2 FNYEAQ come from the germline V gene. The CDR3 loop is CASSLGTAGGLNTEAFF. In nucleotides, the CDR3 is TGTGCCAGCAGCTTAGGGACCGCGGGGGGATTGAACACTGAAGCTTTCTTT.

This rearrangement joins TRBV6-1 to TRBJ1-6; D is undetermined. Germline values: CDR1 MNHNS, CDR2 SASEGT. CDR3 size: 13 residues. Between the trimmed V and J ends, which lost 2 bases and 8 bases, there was a span of 7 bases. The CDR3 nucleotides read TGTGCCAGCAGTGAATCACCAGATTCACCCCTCCACTTT. Residues: CASSESPDSPLHF.

This clone was detected only once. J is TRBJ2-1 and V is TRBV11-3; D is possibly TRBD2 (6 bases). The CDR3 is made up of 14 amino acids. Germline values: CDR1 SGHNT, CDR2 YENEEA. Trimming left V 3 bases short and J 4 bases short, with 10 bases between. The CDR3 spells CASSFRGGYNEQFF. CDR3 coding DNA: TGTGCCAGCAGCTTCCGGGGAGGATACAATGAGCAGTTCTTC.

The V and J genes are TRBV7-2 and TRBJ2-1, with 13 nucleotides matching TRBD2. The CDR3 consists of 15 residues. V trimming: 2 bases; J trimming: 7 bases; junction bases outside the gene matches: 2. Germline-derived CDR1 and CDR2 are SGHTA and FQGNSA. CDR3 DNA sequence: TGTGCCAGCAGCTTACGGACTAGCGGGGGAAATGAGCAGTTCTTC. It specifies CASSLRTSGGNEQFF.

The chain employs TRBV2 and TRBJ1-5; TRBD1 aligns across 7 bases. In germline, CDR1 is SNHLY, CDR2 FYNNEI. J gave up 3 bases and V 6 bases, and 5 bases lay outside the gene matches. The CDR3 runs 14 residues. This chain's CDR3 is CASRDRANNQPQHF. CDR3 bases: TGTGCCAGCAGAGACAGGGCTAACAATCAGCCCCAGCATTTT.

The chain is built from TRBV10-2 and TRBJ1-5; no clear D gene. V shed 7 bases and J shed 6 bases, with 13 bases lying between them. This CDR3 spans 13 amino acids. The germline V gene encodes CDR1 WSHSY and CDR2 SAAADI. CDR3 in DNA: TGCGCCAGCACCACGACAAGATCTCAGCCCCAGCATTTT. This codes for CASTTTRSQPQHF.

This sequence joins TRBV29-1 and TRBJ1-1; 11 bases are a match to TRBD1. This CDR3 contains 14 residues. Germline CDR1 SQVTM, CDR2 ANQGSEA. V trimming: 5 bases; J trimming: 4 bases; junction bases outside the gene matches: 6. The CDR3 region has the DNA TGCAGCGTTCACCCCGGGACAGGGGGCACTGAAGCTTTCTTT. Protein product: CSVHPGTGGTEAFF.